This T cell receptor (beta chain) stems from a study of T cell responses to AZD1222 COVID-19 vaccine. This table comes from immunoSEQ multiplex PCR, and its TCRdb copy is limited to in-frame clones, with some not included. Among 100,000 to 120,000 clones listed, about 85% were seen once. In this sample, this clone turned up once. Its antigen is still unknown. With 3 bases clipped from V and 8 bases from J, the junction kept 7 bases outside the gene matches. Germline V gene sequence: CDR1 SGHDT, CDR2 YYEEEE. The CDR3 runs to 14 residues. Whole-study findings and limits: Spike was spanned by vaccine-associated CD4 TCRs, with dominance at 160-218 and 743-854. Donors skewed white British and female; clonal diversity was possibly underestimated. The repertoires were collected only after the peak T cell response.

The sequence came from an adult in good health. The sequences come from peripheral blood, collected on day 0 of AZD1222 vaccination. The chain employs TRBV5-6 and TRBJ2-1; 8 bases align to TRBD2. Here the CDR3 reads CASSSVAGSDEQFF. DNA for the CDR3: TGTGCCAGCAGCTCGGTAGCGGGGAGCGATGAGCAGTTCTTC. Using reference TRBV5-6 and TRBJ2-1 for the parts outside the CDR3, the full variable domain is DAGVTQSPTHLIKTRGQQVTLRCSPKSGHDTVSWYQQALGQGPQFIFQYYEEEERQRGNFPDRFSGHQFPNYSSELNVNALLLGDSALYLCASSSVAGSDEQFFGPGTRLTVL.